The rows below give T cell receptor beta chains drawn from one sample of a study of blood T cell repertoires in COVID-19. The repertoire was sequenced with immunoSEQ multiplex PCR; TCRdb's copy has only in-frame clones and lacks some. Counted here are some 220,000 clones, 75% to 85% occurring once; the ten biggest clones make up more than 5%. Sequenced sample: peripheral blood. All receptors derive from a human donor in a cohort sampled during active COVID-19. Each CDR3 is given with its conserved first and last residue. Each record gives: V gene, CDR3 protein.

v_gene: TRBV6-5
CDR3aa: CASRRGNTEAFF

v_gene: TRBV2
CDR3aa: CASSEGTGGADTQYF

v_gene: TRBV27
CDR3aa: CASSLRGRAGEQYF

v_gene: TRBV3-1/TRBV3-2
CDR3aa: CASRIGQGTTEAFF

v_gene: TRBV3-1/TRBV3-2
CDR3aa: CASSQGQAYNSPLHF

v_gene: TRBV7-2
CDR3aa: CASSLGMTGSSKNIQYF

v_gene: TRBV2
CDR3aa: CANFWGQGANYGYTF

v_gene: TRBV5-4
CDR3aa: CASSTDRGRNNSPLHF

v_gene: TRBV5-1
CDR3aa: CATETSLGTGELFF

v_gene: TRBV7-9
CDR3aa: CASSPPPGGPHTGELFF

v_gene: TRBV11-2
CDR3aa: CASSPTGGQYEQYF

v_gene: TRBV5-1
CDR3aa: CASSLGQGNNSPLHF

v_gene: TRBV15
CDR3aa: CATSGREPGELFF

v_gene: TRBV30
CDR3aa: CAWSPGTGRPQETQYF

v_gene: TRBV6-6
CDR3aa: CASSLLTATNTGSLFF

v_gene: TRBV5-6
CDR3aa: CASSRQGASVYSNQPQHF

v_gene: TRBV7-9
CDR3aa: CASSIGQAAGLYF

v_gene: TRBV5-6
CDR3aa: CASSKQASNYGYTF

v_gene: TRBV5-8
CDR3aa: CASSSNMDREKLFF

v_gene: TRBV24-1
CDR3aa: CATMGSAAETQYF

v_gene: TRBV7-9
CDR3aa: CASSPLGQRNTGELFF

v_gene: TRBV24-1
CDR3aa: CATGSGDRGETQYF

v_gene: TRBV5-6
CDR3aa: CASSLGPANEQYF

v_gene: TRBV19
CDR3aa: CASSAPDRGYTEAFF

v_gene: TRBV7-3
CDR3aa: CASSRSGGGGPSEQFF

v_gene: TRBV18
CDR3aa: CASSPQGQYNSPLHF

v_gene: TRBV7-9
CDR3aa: CASSRGTSEAFF

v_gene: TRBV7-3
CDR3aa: CASNQAGAAQDTQYF

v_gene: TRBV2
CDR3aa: CASTGTALSGNTIYF

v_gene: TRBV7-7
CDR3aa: CASSHWTGYNSPLHF

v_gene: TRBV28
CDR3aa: CASNSLPNTGELFF

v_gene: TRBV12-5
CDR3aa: CASGAGIVDEKLFF

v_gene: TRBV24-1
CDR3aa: CATSGASLKTGELFF

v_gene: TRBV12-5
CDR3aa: CASGLGSGETQYF

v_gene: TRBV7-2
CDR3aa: CASSPGRGNTIYF

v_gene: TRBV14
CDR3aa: CASSQELGGVDKNIQYF

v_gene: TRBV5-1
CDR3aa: CASSLAGNNYGYTF

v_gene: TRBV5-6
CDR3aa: CASSWTGGSGPDNEQFF

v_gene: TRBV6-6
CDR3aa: CASSYSGREAETQYF

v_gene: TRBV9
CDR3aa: CASSGRGYGYTF

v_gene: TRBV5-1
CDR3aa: CASSLAGAEQPQHF

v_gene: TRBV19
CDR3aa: CASGQGPETQYF

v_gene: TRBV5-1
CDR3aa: CASQRGGENTEAFF

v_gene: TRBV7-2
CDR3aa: CASSLMPGSQETQYF

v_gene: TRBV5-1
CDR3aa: CASSLEQGDGTQYF

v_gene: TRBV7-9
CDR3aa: CASTPWGRGFNEQFF

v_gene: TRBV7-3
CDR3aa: CASSPQGLGTGELFF

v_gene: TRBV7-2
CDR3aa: CASSSWTGVNTEAFF

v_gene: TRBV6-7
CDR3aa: CASSLLRSGPTYIQHEQFF

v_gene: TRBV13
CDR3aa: CASSPRGSGGYTQYF

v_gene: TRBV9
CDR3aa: CASSVFDRAISGANVLTF